These T cell receptor beta chains were read from a single sample in a study of OX40 agonist ivuxolimab in advanced cancers. The data were produced by immunoSEQ multiplex PCR, yet TCRdb's version contains in-frame clones alone and is incomplete. The sample shows about 24,000 clones, over 65% of them seen only once. This specimen consisted of CD4+ or CD8+ T cells sorted from blood, obtained in a trial of the OX40 agonist ivuxolimab. The receptor source for this set is an adult with an advanced solid tumor such as melanoma, head and neck, liver or kidney cancer. Both conserved end residues are part of each CDR3. D genes are given only for firm matches. Clone size appears in some rows only: once, few, many, or a class for an expanded clone.

d_gene,v_gene,abundance,j_gene,CDR3nt,CDR3aa
.,TRBV19,.,TRBJ2-7,TGTGCCAGTAGTCCTTATTGGACAGACGACGAGCAGTACTTC,CASSPYWTDDEQYF
TRBD2,TRBV29-1,.,TRBJ2-3,TGCAGCGTTGCCCCGACTAGCAAAAGTACAGATACGCAGTATTTT,CSVAPTSKSTDTQYF
.,TRBV5-1,.,TRBJ1-4,TGCGCCAGCAGCTTGGCCGGTGTGGGAGGAAAACTGTTTTTT,CASSLAGVGGKLFF
.,TRBV28,.,TRBJ1-3,TGTGCCAGCAGTTCCCCGGGAAGTTCTGGAAACACCATATATTTT,CASSSPGSSGNTIYF
.,TRBV6-1,.,TRBJ1-2,TGTGCCAGCAGTGGATCGGCGGGAGCTAACTATGGCTACACCTTC,CASSGSAGANYGYTF
TRBD1,TRBV5-4,.,TRBJ2-3,TGTGCCAGCAGCCGGGACAGAAAGGCGCAGTATTTT,CASSRDRKAQYF
.,TRBV7-2,once,TRBJ2-1,TGTGCCAGCAGTCCGGGACCGAACAATGAGCAGTTCTTC,CASSPGPNNEQFF
.,TRBV28,.,TRBJ2-1,TGTGCCAGCCATGGCTCCGTCGGCTCCTACAATGAGCAGTTCTTC,CASHGSVGSYNEQFF
.,TRBV4-3,.,TRBJ2-7,TGCGCCAGCAGCCTTCAGTGGGGCAGCTCCTACGAGCAGTACTTC,CASSLQWGSSYEQYF
.,TRBV5-6,once,TRBJ1-2,TGTGCCAGCATCCGGGGTTGGACCTTC,CASIRGWTF
TRBD2,TRBV5-1,.,TRBJ2-1,TGCGCCAGCAGGCCGAAGCGGGAGCAGGATGAGCAGTTCTTC,CASRPKREQDEQFF
.,TRBV5-8,.,TRBJ1-5,TGTGCCAGCAGCAGTCGGTCCCCGGAAGGGAATCAGCCCCAGCATTTT,CASSSRSPEGNQPQHF
.,TRBV2,.,TRBJ2-1,TGTGCCAGCAGTCGGCGGGAAAACAATGAGCAGTTCTTC,CASSRRENNEQFF
TRBD2,TRBV11-2,once,TRBJ2-3,TGTGCCAGCAGCTCCGGGACTAGCGGGAGGGCCCCGCTAAGGGAGTATTTT,CASSSGTSGRAPLREYF
TRBD1,TRBV6-1,.,TRBJ1-5,TGTGCCAGCAGTGGGACAGGGGGAGGGGGCAATCAGCCCCAGCATTTT,CASSGTGGGGNQPQHF
.,TRBV5-1,few,TRBJ1-4,TGCGCCAGCAGGAGGATTGAGGGAGAAAAACTGTTTTTT,CASRRIEGEKLFF
TRBD2,TRBV27,.,TRBJ2-1,TGTGCCAGCAGGCCAATAGCGGGAGTAGGTTTGAATGAGCAGTTCTTC,CASRPIAGVGLNEQFF
.,TRBV14,few,TRBJ1-1,TGTGCCAGCAGCCAATCCTGGAACACTGAAGCTTTCTTT,CASSQSWNTEAFF
.,TRBV6-5,few,TRBJ1-5,TGTGCCAGCAGGACCCGGGGCATTAATCAGCCCCAGCATTTT,CASRTRGINQPQHF
.,TRBV30,few,TRBJ1-5,TGTGCCTGGAGTGCCGGGGGGGTCAATCAGCCCCAGCATTTT,CAWSAGGVNQPQHF
TRBD1,TRBV5-4,once,TRBJ2-3,TGTGCCAGCAGCAGTCGCAATTCGAGGGGGCGAGAAGATACGCAGTATTTT,CASSSRNSRGREDTQYF
.,TRBV2,.,TRBJ1-2,TGTGCCAGCAGGATGGACATTAACTATGGCTACACCTTC,CASRMDINYGYTF
.,TRBV11-2,.,TRBJ2-7,TGTGCCAGCAGCAGGGAGAGGACGGATAGATACGAGCAGTACTTC,CASSRERTDRYEQYF
.,TRBV6-1,.,TRBJ2-3,TGTGCCAGCAGAGAACTGGCCCCAGCCCTGGCAGATACGCAGTATTTT,CASRELAPALADTQYF
.,TRBV2,.,TRBJ2-7,TGTGCCAGCAGTGAATTCCCGAGGACCTCGCAGTACTTC,CASSEFPRTSQYF
TRBD1,TRBV5-5,.,TRBJ2-7,TGTGCCAGCAGCCGACAGGGTACCTACGAGCAGTACTTC,CASSRQGTYEQYF
.,TRBV5-6,.,TRBJ2-7,TGTGCCAGCAGCTTGATCGGGACGTACTACGAGCAGTACTTC,CASSLIGTYYEQYF
.,TRBV2,.,TRBJ2-2,TGTGCCAGCAAGCTAGCTTTGAACACCGGGGAGCTGTTTTTC,CASKLALNTGELFF
.,TRBV19,.,TRBJ1-6,TGTGCCTCCAGGAAGAGGGTGGCCCACGGCTCCTATAATTCACCCCTCCACTTT,CASRKRVAHGSYNSPLHF
.,TRBV6-5,.,TRBJ2-4,TGTGCCAGCAGTCAGCAGGGGTCCAAAAACATTCAGTACTTC,CASSQQGSKNIQYF
TRBD1,TRBV11-1,.,TRBJ2-1,TGTGCCAGCAGCCTCCGGCAGGGGGCGGAAGTGTTCTTC,CASSLRQGAEVFF
TRBD1,TRBV5-1,few,TRBJ2-5,TGCGCCAGCAGCCGGACAGGGGCGGAGACCCAGTACTTC,CASSRTGAETQYF
.,TRBV2,.,TRBJ2-1,TGTGCCAGCAGCTCCCCCGGTAACTCCTACAATGAGCAGTTCTTC,CASSSPGNSYNEQFF
.,TRBV30,.,TRBJ2-7,TGTGCCTGGAATGCCTGTGGCTACGAGCAGTACTTC,CAWNACGYEQYF
TRBD1,TRBV6-5,.,TRBJ2-7,TGTGCCAGCAGTTCCTTGACAGGGTCCTACGAGCAGTACTTC,CASSSLTGSYEQYF
.,TRBV28,few,TRBJ1-1,TGTGCCAGCAGCGGGGCGGGTCGTGAAGCTTTCTTT,CASSGAGREAFF
.,TRBV6-1,.,TRBJ1-2,TGTGCCAGCAGTGAGGAGACCTCGAGTGGCTACACCTTC,CASSEETSSGYTF
.,TRBV9,.,TRBJ2-1,TGTGCCAGCAGCGCCGATGTAGATGAGCAGTTCTTC,CASSADVDEQFF
.,TRBV11-2,once,TRBJ1-1,TGTGCCAGCAGCTTACAAAGGAATTGGGGCGCTGAAGCTTTCTTT,CASSLQRNWGAEAFF
.,TRBV30,few,TRBJ1-5,TGTGCCTGGAGTGCCAGACCTTATCAGCCCCAGCATTTT,CAWSARPYQPQHF
TRBD1,TRBV9,.,TRBJ2-3,TGTGCCAGCAGCGTGGGACAGGGGGGGACAGATACGCAGTATTTT,CASSVGQGGTDTQYF
.,TRBV27,.,TRBJ2-1,TGTGCCAGCAGAAGACGATCCAATGAGCAGTTCTTC,CASRRRSNEQFF
.,TRBV30,few,TRBJ1-1,TGTGCCTGCAGCGGACCTCTGAACACTGAAGCTTTCTTT,CACSGPLNTEAFF
.,TRBV7-8,.,TRBJ1-2,TGTGCCAGCAGCCGGGACCTTAACTATGGCTACACCTTC,CASSRDLNYGYTF
.,TRBV9,.,TRBJ1-3,TGTGCCAGCAGCACACCGGTATCTGGAAACACCATATATTTT,CASSTPVSGNTIYF
.,TRBV28,.,TRBJ1-5,TGTGCCAGCAGTTTCTGGGGGAATCAGCCCCAGCATTTT,CASSFWGNQPQHF
.,TRBV7-2,.,TRBJ1-4,TGTGCCAGCAGTAAGATTGCAACTAATGAAAAACTGTTTTTT,CASSKIATNEKLFF
.,TRBV7-9,.,TRBJ1-4,TGTGCCACCGGAACAAGGGGGGCAACTAATGAAAAACTGTTTTTT,CATGTRGATNEKLFF
TRBD1,TRBV4-3,.,TRBJ2-7,TGCGCCAGCAGCCAGAGGGGGGACAGGGTTGGGGAGCAGTACTTC,CASSQRGDRVGEQYF
.,TRBV6-1,.,TRBJ1-2,TGTGCCAGCAGTGAGAGGGGGAGTCGAGATGGCTACACCTTC,CASSERGSRDGYTF
TRBD1,TRBV5-1,few,TRBJ2-5,TGCGCCAGCTCGTCGACCGGGACAGGTATCCAAGAGACCCAGTACTTC,CASSSTGTGIQETQYF
TRBD1,TRBV5-1,once,TRBJ1-2,TGCGCCAGCAGCAACGGACAGGGCGGTGGCTACACCTTC,CASSNGQGGGYTF